This is a list of T cell receptor beta chains from one sample in a study of T cells in Graves' hyperthyroidism and ophthalmopathy. Each CDR3 protein gets one entry after TCRdb re-called the multiplex PCR reads with MiXCR. The sample yields 400,000 to 600,000 distinct CDR3 sequences, less than 25% seen once. The sample consisted of blood. The receptors derive from a man younger than 35 with Graves' hyperthyroidism. Each CDR3 is given with its conserved first and last residue. The order of the fields is clone size, J gene, D gene, V gene, CDR3 protein, CDR3 DNA. A D gene is named only where the DNA matches it firmly. Expanded clones get a size class; other rows say once, few or many, or leave the size out.

size: -; J: TRBJ2-2; D: -; V: TRBV10-3; CDR3: CAISWSGPTGELFF; DNA: TGTGCCATCAGTTGGTCGGGGCCCACCGGGGAGCTGTTTTTT
size: many; J: TRBJ2-5; D: -; V: TRBV6-1; CDR3: CASSRSSGSETQYF; DNA: TGTGCCAGCAGTCGCTCCTCAGGCTCAGAGACCCAGTACTTC
size: many; J: TRBJ2-2; D: -; V: TRBV6-1; CDR3: CASRLSTTGELFF; DNA: TGTGCCAGCAGGCTCTCAACTACCGGGGAGCTGTTTTTT
size: many; J: TRBJ1-2; D: -; V: TRBV12-3/TRBV12-4; CDR3: CASSLDGLYGYTF; DNA: TGTGCCAGCAGTTTGGACGGACTATATGGCTACACCTTC
size: few; J: TRBJ1-1; D: -; V: TRBV7-6; CDR3: CASSLRIGGLQGITEAFF; DNA: TGTGCCAGCAGCTTAAGAATTGGTGGTCTCCAGGGGATCACTGAAGCTTTCTTT
size: once; J: TRBJ2-7; D: TRBD1; V: TRBV15; CDR3: CATSRTGVYEQYF; DNA: TGTGCCACCAGCAGGACAGGGGTATACGAGCAGTACTTC
size: many; J: TRBJ1-1; D: -; V: TRBV20-1; CDR3: CSAREWETEAFF; DNA: TGCAGTGCTAGAGAGTGGGAAACTGAAGCTTTCTTT
size: many; J: TRBJ2-7; D: -; V: TRBV6-1; CDR3: CASVKTPPGYEQYF; DNA: TGTGCCAGCGTAAAGACTCCCCCAGGGTACGAGCAGTACTTC
size: many; J: TRBJ1-1; D: TRBD1; V: TRBV10-3; CDR3: CAIRKDRGLDTEAFF; DNA: TGTGCCATCAGAAAAGACAGGGGGCTCGATACTGAAGCTTTCTTT
size: -; J: TRBJ1-2; D: -; V: TRBV19; CDR3: CASSIPGTARSGYTF; DNA: TGTGCCAGTAGTATCCCCGGTACGGCTCGGAGCGGCTACACCTTC
size: many; J: TRBJ1-1; D: -; V: TRBV12-3/TRBV12-4; CDR3: CASSLRVWNTEAFF; DNA: TGTGCCAGCAGTTTAAGGGTTTGGAACACTGAAGCTTTCTTT
size: -; J: TRBJ2-2; D: TRBD1; V: TRBV24-1; CDR3: CATSPIPGQGGNTGELFF; DNA: TGTGCCACCAGCCCGATACCGGGACAGGGGGGGAACACCGGGGAGCTGTTTTTT
size: many; J: TRBJ1-1; D: -; V: TRBV10-2; CDR3: CASSESRGSTEAFF; DNA: TGCGCCAGCAGTGAGTCAAGGGGTTCCACTGAAGCTTTCTTT
size: many; J: TRBJ1-1; D: -; V: TRBV2; CDR3: CASSAESGTEAFF; DNA: TGTGCCAGCAGTGCGGAGAGTGGGACTGAAGCTTTCTTT
size: many; J: TRBJ1-2; D: -; V: TRBV10-3; CDR3: CAIRTEREGYTF; DNA: TGTGCCATCAGGACAGAGAGAGAGGGCTACACCTTC
size: many; J: TRBJ1-1; D: -; V: TRBV6-1; CDR3: CASGAAMNTEAFF; DNA: TGTGCCAGCGGGGCAGCTATGAACACTGAAGCTTTCTTT
size: many; J: TRBJ1-2; D: TRBD1; V: TRBV6-5; CDR3: CASRLDRAYGYTF; DNA: TGTGCCAGCAGGCTTGACAGGGCCTATGGCTACACCTTC
size: -; J: TRBJ1-1; D: TRBD1; V: TRBV12-3/TRBV12-4; CDR3: CASSTGGRTEACF; DNA: TGTGCCAGCAGCACAGGGGGTCGCACTGAAGCTTGCTTT
size: many; J: TRBJ2-7; D: -; V: TRBV2; CDR3: CASSAQGTYEQYF; DNA: TGTGCCAGCAGCGCCCAGGGGACCTACGAGCAGTACTTC
size: -; J: TRBJ2-3; D: -; V: TRBV12-3/TRBV12-4; CDR3: CASSSSSGKSTQYF; DNA: TGTGCCAGCAGTTCCTCCTCAGGGAAAAGTACGCAGTATTTT
size: many; J: TRBJ2-7; D: -; V: TRBV2; CDR3: CASSRSFSYEQYF; DNA: TGTGCCAGCAGTAGGTCCTTCTCCTACGAGCAGTACTTC
size: many; J: TRBJ2-7; D: -; V: TRBV7-2; CDR3: CASSPDIFSYEQYF; DNA: TGTGCCAGCAGTCCCGACATATTCTCCTACGAGCAGTACTTC
size: many; J: TRBJ2-5; D: -; V: TRBV12-3/TRBV12-4; CDR3: CASSVREPKTQYF; DNA: TGTGCCAGCAGTGTCAGGGAGCCCAAGACCCAGTACTTC
size: -; J: TRBJ1-2; D: -; V: TRBV28; CDR3: CASSTNRNGYTF; DNA: TGTGCCAGCAGTACCAACAGGAATGGCTACACCTTC